This passage covers 6 T cell receptor beta chains from one sample sequenced in a study of blood T cell repertoires in COVID-19. TCRdb's table, derived via immunoSEQ multiplex PCR, lists solely in-frame clones and lacks some. The data hold some 190,000 clones, with approximately 90% observed a single time. Material: peripheral blood. These receptors were collected from a human donor in a cohort sampled during active COVID-19.

This chain joins TRBV19 and TRBJ2-6; the D gene is possibly TRBD2 (6 bases). The ends were cut back, 5 bases at V and 2 bases at J, with 10 bases in the middle. The CDR3 spans 15 residues. Germline loops: CDR1 LNHDA, CDR2 SQIVND (reference sequence). The DNA of the CDR3 is TGTGCCAGTAGTGGGGGGAGAGCTGGGGCCAACGTCCTGACTTTC. It is translated as CASSGGRAGANVLTF.

The chain has TRBV30 and TRBJ2-6; D may be TRBD1 (6 bases). V shed 1 base and J shed 4 bases, with 11 bases lying between them. Looked up from germline, CDR1 is GTSNPN and CDR2 is SVGIG (reference sequence). CDR3 length: 15 amino acids. The CDR3 DNA is TGTGCCTGGAGTGCCTTCAGGGGAGGGGCCAACGTCCTGACTTTC. Translating gives CAWSAFRGGANVLTF. The entire variable domain, with the rest obtained from reference TRBV30 and TRBJ2-6, is as follows: SQTIHQWPATLVQPVGSPLSLECTVEGTSNPNLYWYRQAAGRGLQLLFYSVGIGQISSEVPQNLSASRPQDRQFILSSKKLLLSDSGFYLCAWSAFRGGANVLTFGAGSRLTVL.

The V and J genes are TRBV18 and TRBJ1-6; D might be TRBD1 (5 bases). The CDR3 is made up of 16 amino acids. Trimming shortened V by 4 bases and J by 0 bases, and 10 bases separated the two germline ends. CDR1 and CDR2 (germline): KGHSH, LQKENI. The CDR3 coding sequence is TGTGCCAGCTCACAGATAGACAGCTCCTATAATTCACCCCTCCACTTT. It translates to CASSQIDSSYNSPLHF.

V usage is TRBV18 and J usage is TRBJ1-2; D remains ambiguous. V dropped 2 bases and J dropped 6 bases, with 10 bases sitting between them. This CDR3 has 13 residues. Germline CDR1 and CDR2: KGHSH and LQKENI. This CDR3 is CASSPSQVDGYTF. The CDR3 region has the DNA TGTGCCAGCTCACCATCTCAGGTAGATGGCTACACCTTC.

This chain uses TRBV19 with TRBJ1-2; D might be TRBD1 (5 bases). The CDR3 spans 11 residues. Germline CDR1 LNHDA, CDR2 SQIVND (reference sequence). CDR3 nucleotides: TGTGCTTCTCAGGGTGACTATGGCTACACCTTC. Protein sequence: CASQGDYGYTF. The complete variable domain, with remaining parts taken from reference TRBV19 and TRBJ1-2, reads DGGITQSPKYLFRKEGQNVTLSCEQNLNHDAMYWYRQDPGQGLRLIYYSQIVNDFQKGDIAEGYSVSREKKESFPLTVTSAQKNPTAFYLCASQGDYGYTFGSGTRLTVV.

The rearrangement links TRBV7-2 to TRBJ2-5, with 7 bases that match TRBD1. Per germline, CDR1 SGHTA and CDR2 FQGNSA. The CDR3 has 16 amino acids. Unmatched junction bases numbered 9, after V lost 5 bases and J lost 0 bases. Here the CDR3 reads CASSNGDRDYQETQYF. CDR3 nucleotides: TGTGCCAGCAGCAATGGGGACAGAGATTACCAAGAGACCCAGTACTTC.